These 16 T cell receptor beta chains were sequenced from one sample in a study of human T cells and chemical hapten exposure. TCRdb re-called the RACE reads with MiXCR, one entry per CDR3 protein. The data hold roughly 150,000 distinct CDR3 sequences, with approximately 10% observed a single time. The time point is: patch test 2, 6 weeks after DPC sensitization. Noted treatment: therapeutic diphenylcyclopropenone sensitization with weekly scalp DPC. Sequencing was performed on whole blood, taken in connection with sensitization to the hapten diphenylcyclopropenone (DPC). The receptors here all came from a woman aged 45 to 65 with alopecia areata. Some clones in this sample may be carry-over from other donors' samples.

A remark on this clonotype: Germline is not matched at one junction end, which may reflect a read error. This sequence joins TRBV7-8 and TRBJ2-1, with 7 nucleotides matching TRBD2. CDR3 size: 16 residues. CDR1 is SGHVS and CDR2 is FQNEAQ in the germline V gene. CDR3 coding DNA: TGTGCCTGCAGCTTAGTTGCGGGAGCAACCTACAATGAGCAGTTCTTC. It encodes CACSLVAGATYNEQFF.

By frequency in the sample, this clonotype is medium-sized (0.01 to 0.1%). The rearrangement links TRBV11-2 to TRBJ2-3; TRBD2 aligns across 7 bases. This CDR3 is 16 amino acids long. V lost 5 bases and J lost 2; bases outside the gene matches: 10. Germline V gene lookup returns CDR1 SGHAT and CDR2 FQNNGV. CDR3 residues: CASSHEAGENTDTQYF. The CDR3 nucleotides read TGTGCCAGCAGCCATGAGGCGGGAGAGAACACAGATACGCAGTATTTT.

This clonotype appeared a few times. CDR3 region: CASTPSLILQETQYF. In DNA form, the CDR3 reads TGTGCCAGCACCCCATCGCTGATTCTCCAAGAGACCCAGTACTTC. The rearrangement links TRBV25-1 to TRBJ2-5; D is uncertain. CDR1 and CDR2 (germline): MGHDK, SYGVNS. The V end was cut by 7 bases, the J end by 1 base, with 16 bases between. The CDR3 loop spans 15 amino acids.

The chain joins TRBV29-1 to TRBJ2-7; possible D gene TRBD2, 5 bases. This CDR3 is 17 amino acids long. Per germline, CDR1 SQVTM and CDR2 ANQGSEA. The V end was cut by 7 bases, the J end by 2 bases, with 27 bases between. The CDR3 sequence: CSATGGVLRERAYEQYF. Written as DNA, the CDR3 is TGCAGCGCAACTGGTGGGGTCCTTAGAGAGAGGGCCTACGAGCAGTACTTC.

This clonotype was counted ten times or more. The chain combines TRBV20-1 with TRBJ2-3; 7 bases map to TRBD2. Germline CDR1 reads DFQATT; CDR2 reads SNEGSKA (reference sequence). Trimming removed 4 bases from V and 4 bases from J; junction bases left unmatched: 14. The CDR3 length is 16 residues. As DNA, the CDR3 is TGCAGTGCTACGGGGGAGGGCGGGATTTGGTCAGATACGCAGTATTTT. This translates into CSATGEGGIWSDTQYF.

This clonotype was seen ten or more times. The rearrangement joins TRBV7-3 to TRBJ2-2; D gene uncertain. V was trimmed by 1 base and J by 1 base, leaving 7 bases between them. CDR1 SGHTA and CDR2 FQGTGA come from the germline V gene. The CDR3 has 15 amino acids. The CDR3 loop reads CASSLKQRNTGELFF. CDR3 DNA sequence: TGTGCCAGCAGCTTAAAACAAAGGAACACCGGGGAGCTGTTTTTT. Together with reference TRBV7-3 and TRBJ2-2, the CDR3 gives the full variable domain: GAGVSQTPSNKVTEKGKYVELRCDPISGHTALYWYRQSLGQGPEFLIYFQGTGAADDSGLPNDRFFAVRPEGSVSTLKIQRTERGDSAVYLCASSLKQRNTGELFFGEGSRLTVL.

Remarks on this clonotype: At one of its ends the junction is not consistent with the germline gene, which may arise from a read error. The chain joins TRBV9 to TRBJ2-1; D ambiguous. CDR1 and CDR2 from the germline V gene are SGDLS and YYNGEE. CDR3 size: 14 residues. This CDR3 reads CASSVGNSYYEQFF. CDR3 nucleotide sequence: TGTGCCAGCAGCGTAGGTAACTCCTACTATGAGCAGTTCTTC.

The chain's CDR3 is CASSSPGAGANVLTF. CDR3 in DNA: TGTGCCAGCAGTTCCCCAGGGGCTGGGGCCAACGTCCTGACTTTC. The V and J genes are TRBV6-6 and TRBJ2-6; the D gene is possibly TRBD1 (6 bases). Trimming pared 4 bases from V and 2 bases from J, leaving 9 bases between. Germline V lookup: CDR1 MNHNY, CDR2 SVGAGI (reference sequence). There are 15 residues in the CDR3.

The gene calls are TRBV5-1 and TRBJ2-7; D possibly corresponds to TRBD2 (5 bases). CDR1 and CDR2 from the germline V gene are SGHRS and YFSETQ. The CDR3 spans 14 residues. The V end lost 4 bases, the J end lost 7 bases, and 18 bases lay between the germline ends. The CDR3 sequence is CASSRDYPYAEQYF. CDR3 DNA: TGCGCCAGCAGCCGAGACTACCCCTACGCAGAGCAGTACTTC.

Comment on this clonotype: A much bigger clone sits one base away, suggesting this may be a read error. The chain carries TRBV7-2 and TRBJ1-3; D gene uncertain. Between the trimmed V and J ends, which lost 2 bases and 0 bases, there was a span of 14 bases. This CDR3 spans 17 amino acids. Germline CDR1 SGHTA, CDR2 FQGNSA. CDR3 region: CASSLKTGGNSGNTIYF. CDR3 nucleotide sequence: TGTGCCAGCAGCTTAAAGACGGGCGGGAACTCTGGAAACACCATATATTTT.

This clonotype was observed a handful of times. V and J are TRBV13 and TRBJ2-3; TRBD2 matches at 8 bases. This CDR3 comprises 16 residues. The trim removed 4 bases at V and 1 base at J, leaving 7 bases unmatched. Germline assignment: CDR1 PRHDT and CDR2 FYEKMQ (reference sequence). As DNA, the CDR3 is TGTGCCAGCAGCTATCCCAGCGGGAGTGGCACAGATACGCAGTATTTT. This gives the protein CASSYPSGSGTDTQYF. The variable domain in full, with the rest retrieved from reference TRBV13 and TRBJ2-3, is AAGVIQSPRHLIKEKRETATLKCYPIPRHDTVYWYQQGPGQDPQFLISFYEKMQSDKGSIPDRFSAQQFSDYHSELNMSSLELGDSALYFCASSYPSGSGTDTQYFGPGTRLTVL.

For this clonotype: Possible read error: a much larger clone is one base away. The J gene is TRBJ2-3, the V gene TRBV24-1; TRBD1 aligns across 8 bases. Germline CDR1 KGHDR, CDR2 SFDVKD. The length of the CDR3 is 15 residues. As DNA, the CDR3 is TGTGCCACCAGTGATTCCAGGGGGCGCTCAGATATGCAGTATTTT. It encodes CATSDSRGRSDMQYF.

The chain combines TRBV14 with TRBJ1-1; maybe TRBD1 (5 bases). The CDR3 is made up of 15 amino acids. V was pared by 1 base and J by 1 base, with 10 bases between. Germline V CDR1 and CDR2: SGHDN, FVKESK. The CDR3 DNA follows: TGTGCCAGCAGCCAAGGGCCAGGGAAGAACACTGAAGCTTTCTTT. Translated: CASSQGPGKNTEAFF.

In its sample, this clonotype was seen many times. J is TRBJ2-5 and V is TRBV6-2 or TRBV6-3; D may be TRBD2 (6 bases). In germline, CDR1 is MNHEY, CDR2 SVGEGT. Trimming removed 4 bases from V and 2 bases from J, with 11 bases in between. The CDR3 runs to 14 residues. In nucleotides, the CDR3 is TGTGCCAGCAGTTCGGGGACTTTGCAAGAGACCCAGTACTTC. This sequence encodes CASSSGTLQETQYF.

The rearrangement links TRBV6-5 to TRBJ1-2, with D maybe TRBD1 (5 bases). Per the germline V gene, CDR1 is MNHEY and CDR2 is SVGAGI. The CDR3 runs to 11 residues. V lost 5 bases, J lost 7 bases, and 8 bases lay in between. This chain's CDR3 is CASSGRGGYTF. CDR3 DNA: TGTGCCAGCAGTGGGAGGGGTGGCTACACCTTC.

The sample holds many counts of this clonotype. This chain's CDR3 is CASSWTGPQPQHF. The CDR3 DNA is TGTGCCAGCAGTTGGACAGGGCCTCAGCCCCAGCATTTT. V and J are TRBV28 and TRBJ1-5, with TRBD1 identical over 8 bases. The CDR3 is 13 amino acids. From germline, CDR1 is MDHEN and CDR2 SYDVKM. The J segment lost 6 bases and the V segment lost 4 bases, leaving 2 bases of the junction unmatched.